The source of this TCR beta chain is a study of PD-1 blockade in classical Hodgkin lymphoma. General study points: Newly diagnosed patients were said to have less baseline TCR diversity than healthy donors did.

Assay used: immunoSEQ multiplex PCR; TCRdb lists only in-frame clones, some missing. The sample holds about 72,000 clones, 85% to 95% seen once. This clone was counted a few times. Antigen specificity is unknown. Following autologous stem cell transplantation, relapse occurred in every patient, and exposure to brentuximab vedotin varied. The sequence was collected from a human donor with classical Hodgkin lymphoma. The sequenced sample was peripheral blood mononuclear cells (PBMCs), obtained at baseline.

This CDR3 reads CASSTGGAGMDGYTF. The CDR3 bases are TGTGCCAGCAGCACTGGGGGGGCAGGGATGGATGGCTACACCTTC. The rearrangement joins TRBV6-1 to TRBJ1-2; a weak D match, TRBD1 (6 bases). The germline gives CDR1 MNHNS, CDR2 SASEGT. V was clipped by 6 bases and J by 6 bases, with 20 bases between them. The CDR3 has 15 amino acids.